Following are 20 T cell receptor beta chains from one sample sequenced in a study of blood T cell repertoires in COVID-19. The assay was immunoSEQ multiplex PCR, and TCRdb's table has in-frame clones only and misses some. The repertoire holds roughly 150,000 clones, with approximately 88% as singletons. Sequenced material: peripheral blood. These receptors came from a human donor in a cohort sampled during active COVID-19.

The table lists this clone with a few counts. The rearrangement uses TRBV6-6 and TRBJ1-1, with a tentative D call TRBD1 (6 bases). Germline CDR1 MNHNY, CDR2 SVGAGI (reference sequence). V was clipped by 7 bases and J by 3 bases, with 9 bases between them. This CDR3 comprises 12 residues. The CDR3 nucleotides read TGTGCCAGCAATGCAGGGGACACTGAAGCTTTCTTT. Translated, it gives CASNAGDTEAFF.

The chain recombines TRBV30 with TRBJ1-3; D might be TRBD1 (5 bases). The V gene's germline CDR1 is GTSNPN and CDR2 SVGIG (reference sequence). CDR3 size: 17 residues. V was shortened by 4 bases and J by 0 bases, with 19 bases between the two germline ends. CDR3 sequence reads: CAWIAGIAWDSGNTIYF. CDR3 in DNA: TGTGCCTGGATCGCAGGGATTGCGTGGGACTCTGGAAACACCATATATTTT.

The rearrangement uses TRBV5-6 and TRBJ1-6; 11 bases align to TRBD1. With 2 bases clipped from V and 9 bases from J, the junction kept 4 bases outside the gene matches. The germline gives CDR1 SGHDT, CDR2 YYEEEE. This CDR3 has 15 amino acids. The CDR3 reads CASSFGQGAISPLHF. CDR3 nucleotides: TGTGCCAGCAGCTTTGGACAGGGGGCGATTTCACCCCTCCACTTT.

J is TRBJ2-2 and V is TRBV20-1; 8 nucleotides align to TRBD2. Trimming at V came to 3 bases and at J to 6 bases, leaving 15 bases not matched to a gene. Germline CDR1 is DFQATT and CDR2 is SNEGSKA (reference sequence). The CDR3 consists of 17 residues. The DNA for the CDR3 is TGCAGTGCTAGTCGATCGGGAGGGCCGTCTTTTTCCGGGGAGCTGTTTTTT. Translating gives CSASRSGGPSFSGELFF.

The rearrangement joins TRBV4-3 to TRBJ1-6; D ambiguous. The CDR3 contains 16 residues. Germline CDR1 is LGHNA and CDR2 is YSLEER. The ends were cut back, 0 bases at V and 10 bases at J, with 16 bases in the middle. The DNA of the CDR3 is TGCGCCAGCAGCCAAGAGGGCCCCGGACTGGGGTCACCCCTCCACTTT. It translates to CASSQEGPGLGSPLHF.

CDR3 loop: CASSRRTSGGPNSDTQYF. The CDR3 DNA sequence: TGTGCCAGCAGCAGGCGGACTAGCGGGGGGCCGAACTCAGATACGCAGTATTTT. This chain uses TRBV21-1 with TRBJ2-3; the D call in the table, TRBD2, was not verified against the DNA. TRBV21-1 is a listed pseudogene. The CDR3 runs 18 residues.

In nucleotides, the CDR3 is TGTGCCAGAAGCTTGGCGGCGGTCGGAGGTGGCTACACCTTC. It translates to CARSLAAVGGGYTF. This sequence joins TRBV5-3 and TRBJ1-2; D not certain. TRBV5-3 is assigned to the ORF class and has an uncertain function. Trimming took 0 bases from V and 7 from J, leaving 13 bases between them. The CDR3 totals 14 residues.

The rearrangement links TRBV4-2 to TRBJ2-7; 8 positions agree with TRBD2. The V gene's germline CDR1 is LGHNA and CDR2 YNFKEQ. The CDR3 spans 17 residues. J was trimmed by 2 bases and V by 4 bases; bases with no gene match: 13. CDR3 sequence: CASSPIDAGTRTYEQYF. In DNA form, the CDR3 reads TGTGCCAGCAGCCCTATCGACGCCGGGACTAGGACCTACGAGCAGTACTTC.

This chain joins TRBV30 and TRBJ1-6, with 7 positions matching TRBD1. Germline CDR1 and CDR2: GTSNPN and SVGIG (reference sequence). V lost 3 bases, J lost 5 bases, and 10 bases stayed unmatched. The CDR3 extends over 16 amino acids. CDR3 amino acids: CAWRGPGTVNNSPLHF. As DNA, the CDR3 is TGTGCCTGGAGGGGACCGGGGACAGTTAATAATTCACCCCTCCACTTT. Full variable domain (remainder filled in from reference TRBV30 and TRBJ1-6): SQTIHQWPATLVQPVGSPLSLECTVEGTSNPNLYWYRQAAGRGLQLLFYSVGIGQISSEVPQNLSASRPQDRQFILSSKKLLLSDSGFYLCAWRGPGTVNNSPLHFGNGTRLTVT.

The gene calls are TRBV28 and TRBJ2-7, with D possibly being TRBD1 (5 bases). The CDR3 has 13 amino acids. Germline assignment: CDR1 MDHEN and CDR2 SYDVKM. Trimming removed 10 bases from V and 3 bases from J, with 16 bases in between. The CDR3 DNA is TGTGCCACTAGGTGGCAGGGTGACTACGAGCAGTACTTC. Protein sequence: CATRWQGDYEQYF. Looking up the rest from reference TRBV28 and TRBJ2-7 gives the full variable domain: DVKVTQSSRYLVKRTGEKVFLECVQDMDHENMFWYRQDPGLGLRLIYFSYDVKMKEKGDIPEGYSVSREKKERFSLILESASTNQTSMYLCATRWQGDYEQYFGPGTRLTVT.

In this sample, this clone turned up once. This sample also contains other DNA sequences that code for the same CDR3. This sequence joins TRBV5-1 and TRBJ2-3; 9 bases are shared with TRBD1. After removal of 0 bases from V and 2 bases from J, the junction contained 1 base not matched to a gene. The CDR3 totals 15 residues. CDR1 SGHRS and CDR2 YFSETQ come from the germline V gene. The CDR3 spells CASSLGQGVTDTQYF. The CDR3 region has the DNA TGCGCCAGCAGCTTGGGACAGGGGGTCACAGATACGCAGTATTTT.

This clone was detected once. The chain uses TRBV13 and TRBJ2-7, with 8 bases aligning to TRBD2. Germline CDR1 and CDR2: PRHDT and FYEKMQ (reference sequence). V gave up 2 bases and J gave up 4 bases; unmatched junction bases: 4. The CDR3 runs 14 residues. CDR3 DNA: TGTGCCAGCAGCTTACCGGGACTAGGGTACGAGCAGTACTTC. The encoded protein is CASSLPGLGYEQYF.

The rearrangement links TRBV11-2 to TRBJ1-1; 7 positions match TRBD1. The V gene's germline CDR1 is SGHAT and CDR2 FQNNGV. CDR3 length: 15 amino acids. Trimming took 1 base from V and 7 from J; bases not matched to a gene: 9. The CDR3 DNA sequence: TGTGCCAGCAGCTTAGGACAGGGCAGTGGGGATGAAGCTTTCTTT. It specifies CASSLGQGSGDEAFF.

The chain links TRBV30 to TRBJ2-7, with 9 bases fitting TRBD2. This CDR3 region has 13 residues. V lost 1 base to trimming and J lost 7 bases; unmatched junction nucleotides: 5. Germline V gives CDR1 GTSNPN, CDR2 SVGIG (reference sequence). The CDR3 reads CAWSAGLAREQYF. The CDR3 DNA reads TGTGCCTGGAGTGCGGGACTAGCACGAGAGCAGTACTTC.

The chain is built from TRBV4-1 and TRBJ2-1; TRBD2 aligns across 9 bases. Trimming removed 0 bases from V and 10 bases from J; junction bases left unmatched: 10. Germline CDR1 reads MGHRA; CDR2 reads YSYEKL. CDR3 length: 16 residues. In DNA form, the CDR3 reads TGCGCCAGCAGCCAAGATAGCGGGGGCCGCAGGGGGGAGCAGTTCTTC. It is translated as CASSQDSGGRRGEQFF.

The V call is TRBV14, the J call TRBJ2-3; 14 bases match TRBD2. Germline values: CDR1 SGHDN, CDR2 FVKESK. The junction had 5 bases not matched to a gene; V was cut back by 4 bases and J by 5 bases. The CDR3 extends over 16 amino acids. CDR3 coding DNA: TGTGCCAGCAGCCGACTAGCGGGGGGGCCACAAGATACGCAGTATTTT. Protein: CASSRLAGGPQDTQYF.

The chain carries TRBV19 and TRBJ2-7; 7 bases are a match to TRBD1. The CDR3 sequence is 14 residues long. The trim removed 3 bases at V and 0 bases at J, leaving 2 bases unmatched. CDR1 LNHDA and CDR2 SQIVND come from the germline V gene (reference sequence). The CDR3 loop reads CASSIRDSSYEQYF. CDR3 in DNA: TGTGCCAGTAGTATCAGGGACAGCTCCTACGAGCAGTACTTC.

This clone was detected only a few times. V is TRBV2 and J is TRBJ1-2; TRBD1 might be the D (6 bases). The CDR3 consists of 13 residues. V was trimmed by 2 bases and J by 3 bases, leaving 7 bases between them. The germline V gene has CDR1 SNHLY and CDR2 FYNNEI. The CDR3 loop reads CASSENRDYGYTF. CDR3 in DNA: TGTGCCAGCAGTGAAAACAGGGACTATGGCTACACCTTC.

CDR3 nucleotides: TGTGCCAGCTCACTTCCCAAGATGGGAGCTTTGTACAATGAGCAGTTCTTC. As protein: CASSLPKMGALYNEQFF. This chain uses TRBV18 with TRBJ2-1; D may be TRBD2 (5 bases). V was pared by 4 bases and J by 4 bases, with 20 bases between. Germline lookup yields CDR1 KGHSH and CDR2 LQKENI. The CDR3 consists of 17 residues.

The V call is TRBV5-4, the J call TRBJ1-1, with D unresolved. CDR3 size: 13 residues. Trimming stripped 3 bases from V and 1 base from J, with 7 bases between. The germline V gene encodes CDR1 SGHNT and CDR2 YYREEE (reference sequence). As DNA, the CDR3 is TGTGCCAGCAGCTCAAGCGGGAACACTGAAGCTTTCTTT. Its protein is CASSSSGNTEAFF.